Listed here are 27 T cell receptor beta chains from one sample, sequenced in a study of blood T cells in healthy people across ages. A J-beta primer mix and a sample-barcoded 5' primer were used in a second PCR of roughly 6 to 11 cycles. One entry per CDR3 protein results from TCRdb running MiXCR on the 5' RACE reads. This sample has just over 800,000 distinct CDR3 sequences, with approximately 59% found just once. Sequences were obtained from blood. These receptors came from a man between 25 and 39 years old in good health.

The rearrangement joins TRBV12-3 or TRBV12-4 to TRBJ1-6, with D possibly matching TRBD1 (6 bases). The CDR3 loop spans 13 amino acids. The V and J ends lost 5 bases and 7 bases respectively, with 9 bases between them. The CDR3 bases are TGTGCCAGCAGTATCGACAGGAATTCACCCCTCCACTTT. Translation: CASSIDRNSPLHF.

This chain uses TRBV27 with TRBJ2-1, with 12 bases fitting TRBD2. The CDR3 has 16 amino acids. The V and J ends lost 3 bases and 5 bases, in that order; junction bases with no gene match: 5. CDR1 and CDR2 (germline): MNHEY, SMNVEV (reference sequence). CDR3 residues: CASSFLAGGLNNEQFF. The CDR3 nucleotides are TGTGCCAGCAGTTTTCTAGCGGGGGGGTTAAACAATGAGCAGTTCTTC.

This chain uses TRBV7-2 with TRBJ2-7; perhaps TRBD2 as D (6 bases). Germline V gives CDR1 SGHTA, CDR2 FQGNSA. Trimming stripped 2 bases from V and 3 bases from J, with 11 bases between. This CDR3 spans 14 amino acids. The DNA for the CDR3 is TGTGCCAGCAGCTTATCTACGGGGGACTACGAGCAGTACTTC. Its protein product is CASSLSTGDYEQYF.

This clonotype was seen more than once but under ten times. The J gene is TRBJ2-1, the V gene TRBV4-3; the match to TRBD1 covers 7 bases. This CDR3 spans 15 amino acids. Unmatched junction bases numbered 7, after V lost 4 bases and J lost 4 bases. From germline, CDR1 is LGHNA and CDR2 YSLEER. The CDR3 DNA is TGCGCCAGCAGCCTAGCCGGGGACAGTTACAATGAGCAGTTCTTC. It codes for CASSLAGDSYNEQFF.

V is TRBV20-1 and J is TRBJ2-1, with 13 bases identical to TRBD2. Germline V gene data show CDR1 as DFQATT and CDR2 as SNEGSKA (reference sequence). This CDR3 region has 16 residues. J was trimmed by 5 bases and V by 5 bases; bases with no gene match: 9. In nucleotides, the CDR3 is TGCAGTGCTCCCCGTGCCGGGACTAGCGGGGACAATGAGCAGTTCTTC. This codes for CSAPRAGTSGDNEQFF.

This chain joins TRBV10-2 and TRBJ2-7; TRBD2 matches 8 bases. The V segment lost 3 bases and the J segment 0 bases; nucleotides outside the gene matches: 7. Germline V lookup: CDR1 WSHSY, CDR2 SAAADI. The CDR3 is 16 amino acids. The CDR3, as DNA: TGCGCCAGCAGTGAAATGGCGGGGGGCCCCTCCTACGAGCAGTACTTC. Translated, it gives CASSEMAGGPSYEQYF.

The J gene is TRBJ2-7, the V gene TRBV20-1; maybe TRBD2 (6 bases). The CDR3 has 13 residues. Germline CDR1 reads DFQATT; CDR2 reads SNEGSKA (reference sequence). V was trimmed by 6 bases and J by 3 bases, leaving 15 bases between them. In DNA form, the CDR3 reads TGCAGTGCCACGCCCGGGGGTGTCTACGAGCAGTACTTC. This codes for CSATPGGVYEQYF.

The chain couples TRBV7-2 to TRBJ2-5; D is uncertain. V shed 2 bases and J shed 1 base, with 11 bases lying between them. The CDR3 contains 15 residues. CDR1 and CDR2 from the germline V gene are SGHTA and FQGNSA. The CDR3 spells CASSLLPGTQETQYF. CDR3 bases: TGTGCCAGCAGCTTACTCCCGGGTACCCAAGAGACCCAGTACTTC.

The chain has TRBV7-2 and TRBJ2-7; 12 positions match TRBD2. Gene TRBJ2-5 matches the end of the DNA better, so the J call may be wrong. This CDR3 region has 15 residues. Germline values: CDR1 SGHTA, CDR2 FQGNSA. CDR3 bases: TGTGCCAGCATCAGGACTAGCGGGGTGGGGGAGACCCAGTACTTC. Protein sequence: CASIRTSGVGETQYF.

The rearrangement links TRBV14 to TRBJ2-1; D remains unclear. Per germline, CDR1 SGHDN and CDR2 FVKESK. This CDR3 region has 16 residues. The V and J ends lost 4 bases and 0 bases respectively, with 13 bases between them. As DNA, the CDR3 is TGTGCCAGCAGCCTTCTGGGAAGGCGCTCCTACAATGAGCAGTTCTTC. Translating it yields CASSLLGRRSYNEQFF.

The chain recombines TRBV10-3 with TRBJ2-5; perhaps TRBD2 as D (7 bases). The germline gives CDR1 ENHRY, CDR2 SYGVKD. V dropped 7 bases and J dropped 0 bases, with 18 bases sitting between them. The CDR3 runs 16 residues. CDR3 coding DNA: TGTGCCATCAACTCCCGGGGGGCACCTAACCAAGAGACCCAGTACTTC. Translated, it gives CAINSRGAPNQETQYF.

The rearrangement links TRBV6-5 to TRBJ2-5; D may be TRBD1 (6 bases). The DNA matches TRBJ2-1 better at its end, which makes the J call doubtful. This CDR3 has 16 amino acids. Germline CDR1 reads MNHEY; CDR2 reads SVGAGI. The CDR3 DNA reads TGTGCCAGCAGTTACTCTGGACAGCCGTACCAAGAGACCCAGTTCTTC. It specifies CASSYSGQPYQETQFF.

The chain has TRBV27 and TRBJ2-7, with 10 positions matching TRBD1. Germline V lookup: CDR1 MNHEY, CDR2 SMNVEV (reference sequence). Trimming took 7 bases from V and 4 from J; bases not matched to a gene: 10. CDR3 length equals 15 residues. The CDR3 sequence is CASKNHGTGEYEQYF. The CDR3 bases are TGTGCCAGCAAGAATCACGGGACAGGGGAATACGAGCAGTACTTC.

This clonotype occurred a few times. The chain recombines TRBV29-1 with TRBJ2-4, with TRBD1 matching 8 bases. Germline V gene data show CDR1 as SQVTM and CDR2 as ANQGSEA. This CDR3 is built from 15 residues. Trimming took 6 bases from V and 13 from J; bases not matched to a gene: 20. CDR3 coding DNA: TGCAGCGTCGCTAAAGGGACAGGCATCGCGGAGGTGCAGTACTTC. Its protein product is CSVAKGTGIAEVQYF.

The gene calls are TRBV7-6 and TRBJ2-1; tentatively, D is TRBD1 (5 bases). Trimming removed 1 base from V and 9 bases from J, with 13 bases in between. The CDR3 extends over 14 amino acids. The germline CDR1 and CDR2 sequences are SGHVS and FNYEAQ. The CDR3 DNA reads as TGTGCCAGCAGCTTAGGACGGCAGGGTACTGAGCAGTTCTTC. Residues: CASSLGRQGTEQFF.

This clonotype was observed a single time. The chain employs TRBV6-5 and TRBJ2-3; 8 positions agree with TRBD2. Per germline, CDR1 MNHEY and CDR2 SVGAGI. The CDR3 contains 20 residues. The V segment lost 0 bases and the J segment 0 bases; nucleotides outside the gene matches: 14. This CDR3 is CASSYSQTGGDAPSTDTQYF. The CDR3 nucleotides read TGTGCCAGCAGTTACTCCCAAACGGGGGGGGACGCTCCTAGCACAGATACGCAGTATTTT.

The chain uses TRBV2 and TRBJ2-1, with 14 bases aligning to TRBD2. CDR1 and CDR2 (germline): SNHLY, FYNNEI. The junction had 19 bases not matched to a gene; V was cut back by 3 bases and J by 15 bases. This CDR3 is 18 amino acids long. The CDR3 region is CASSDTGGVGLAGVHRFF. In DNA form, the CDR3 reads TGTGCCAGCAGTGATACCGGGGGAGTGGGACTAGCGGGAGTTCATCGGTTCTTC.

Note on this clonotype: The junction does not match germline at one end; this may be a read error. This sequence joins TRBV6-5 and TRBJ2-6, with D possibly being TRBD1 (5 bases). Germline CDR1 and CDR2: MNHEY and SVGAGI. The CDR3 totals 17 residues. Written as DNA, the CDR3 is TGTGCCAGCAGCTATTATCAGACCCACTCTGGGGCCGACGTCCTGACTTTC. This encodes CASSYYQTHSGADVLTF.

The gene calls are TRBV2 and TRBJ2-1; 8 nucleotides agree with TRBD2. The CDR3 contains 14 residues. CDR1 is SNHLY, CDR2 FYNNEI, per germline. V shed 6 bases, J shed 0 bases, and the junction held 1 base outside the gene matches. CDR3 region: CASRGLVSYNEQFF. CDR3 sequence (DNA): TGTGCCAGCAGGGGACTAGTCTCCTACAATGAGCAGTTCTTC.

The rearrangement joins TRBV5-1 to TRBJ2-7; D ambiguous. Germline V CDR1 and CDR2: SGHRS, YFSETQ. This CDR3 spans 16 amino acids. V was clipped by 4 bases and J by 0 bases, with 17 bases between them. The CDR3 here is CASSPRASESSYEQYF. CDR3 in DNA: TGCGCCAGCAGCCCCCGGGCGAGCGAGAGCTCCTACGAGCAGTACTTC.

This clonotype has a single count. The rearrangement joins TRBV6-5 to TRBJ1-4; D possibly corresponds to TRBD1 (5 bases). CDR3 length: 14 residues. V gave up 5 bases and J gave up 8 bases, with 15 bases separating them. CDR1 and CDR2 from the germline V gene are MNHEY and SVGAGI. In DNA form, the CDR3 reads TGTGCCAGCAGTCGGGGCAGGGAATTCGAAAAACTGTTTTTT. It encodes CASSRGREFEKLFF.

This chain uses TRBV6-5 with TRBJ2-7; the D is unclear. The CDR3 is 15 amino acids. V was clipped by 0 bases and J by 1 base, with 10 bases between them. Germline CDR1 MNHEY, CDR2 SVGAGI. CDR3 sequence reads: CASSYSSRASYEQYF. The CDR3 DNA reads TGTGCCAGCAGTTACTCGAGTAGGGCTTCCTACGAGCAGTACTTC.

The CDR3 sequence is CASSPSDRIYYGYTF. DNA of the CDR3: TGTGCCAGCAGTCCCTCTGACAGGATTTACTATGGCTACACCTTC. The chain couples TRBV3-1 to TRBJ1-2; TRBD1 is a possible D gene (6 bases). Germline CDR1 and CDR2: LGHDT and YNNKEL (reference sequence). V was shortened by 6 bases and J by 3 bases, with 17 bases between the two germline ends. The length of the CDR3 is 15 residues.

The chain is built from TRBV10-3 and TRBJ1-2; D might be TRBD1 (5 bases). Looked up from germline, CDR1 is ENHRY and CDR2 is SYGVKD. This CDR3 spans 14 amino acids. V was cut by 10 bases and J by 1 base, with 16 bases left in between. CDR3 sequence (DNA): TGTGCCAGCGATCCGGGGGGTTTTAACTATGGCTACACCTTC. This gives the protein CASDPGGFNYGYTF.

This chain links TRBV12-3 or TRBV12-4 with TRBJ2-3; tentative D call: TRBD1 (6 bases). Trimming removed 3 bases at V and 5 bases at J, with 9 bases between. The CDR3 is made up of 13 amino acids. The CDR3 spells CASSFNRVDTQYF. The CDR3 DNA follows: TGTGCCAGCAGTTTCAACAGGGTAGATACGCAGTATTTT.

This sequence joins TRBV29-1 and TRBJ2-3; D is ambiguous. CDR3 length equals 14 residues. From germline, CDR1 is SQVTM and CDR2 ANQGSEA. V gave up 7 bases and J gave up 0 bases, with 14 bases separating them. CDR3 coding DNA: TGCAGCGCCCGAAAGGGCTTCAGCACAGATACGCAGTATTTT. This sequence encodes CSARKGFSTDTQYF.

The chain joins TRBV6-1 to TRBJ2-7; possible D gene TRBD2, 6 bases. V was trimmed by 7 bases and J by 6 bases, leaving 16 bases between them. The CDR3 is made up of 13 amino acids. Looked up from germline, CDR1 is MNHNS and CDR2 is SASEGT. The CDR3 DNA reads TGTGCCAGCAACGGAGGGACCGCAGTCGAGCAGTACTTC. Amino acids: CASNGGTAVEQYF.